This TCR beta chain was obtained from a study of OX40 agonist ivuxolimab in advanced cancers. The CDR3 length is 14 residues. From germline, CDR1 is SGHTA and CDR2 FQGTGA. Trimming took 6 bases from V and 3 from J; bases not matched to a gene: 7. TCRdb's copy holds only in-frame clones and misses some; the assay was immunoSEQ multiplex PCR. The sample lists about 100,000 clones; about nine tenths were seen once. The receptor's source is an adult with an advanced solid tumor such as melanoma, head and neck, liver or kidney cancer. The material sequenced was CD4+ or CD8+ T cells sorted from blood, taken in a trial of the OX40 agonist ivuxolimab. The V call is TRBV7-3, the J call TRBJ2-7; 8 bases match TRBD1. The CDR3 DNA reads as TGTGCCAGCAGTCCCCGGGACAGGCTCTACGAGCAGTACTTC. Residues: CASSPRDRLYEQYF. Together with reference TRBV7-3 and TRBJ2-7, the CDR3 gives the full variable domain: GAGVSQTPSNKVTEKGKYVELRCDPISGHTALYWYRQSLGQGPEFLIYFQGTGAADDSGLPNDRFFAVRPEGSVSTLKIQRTERGDSAVYLCASSPRDRLYEQYFGPGTRLTVT.